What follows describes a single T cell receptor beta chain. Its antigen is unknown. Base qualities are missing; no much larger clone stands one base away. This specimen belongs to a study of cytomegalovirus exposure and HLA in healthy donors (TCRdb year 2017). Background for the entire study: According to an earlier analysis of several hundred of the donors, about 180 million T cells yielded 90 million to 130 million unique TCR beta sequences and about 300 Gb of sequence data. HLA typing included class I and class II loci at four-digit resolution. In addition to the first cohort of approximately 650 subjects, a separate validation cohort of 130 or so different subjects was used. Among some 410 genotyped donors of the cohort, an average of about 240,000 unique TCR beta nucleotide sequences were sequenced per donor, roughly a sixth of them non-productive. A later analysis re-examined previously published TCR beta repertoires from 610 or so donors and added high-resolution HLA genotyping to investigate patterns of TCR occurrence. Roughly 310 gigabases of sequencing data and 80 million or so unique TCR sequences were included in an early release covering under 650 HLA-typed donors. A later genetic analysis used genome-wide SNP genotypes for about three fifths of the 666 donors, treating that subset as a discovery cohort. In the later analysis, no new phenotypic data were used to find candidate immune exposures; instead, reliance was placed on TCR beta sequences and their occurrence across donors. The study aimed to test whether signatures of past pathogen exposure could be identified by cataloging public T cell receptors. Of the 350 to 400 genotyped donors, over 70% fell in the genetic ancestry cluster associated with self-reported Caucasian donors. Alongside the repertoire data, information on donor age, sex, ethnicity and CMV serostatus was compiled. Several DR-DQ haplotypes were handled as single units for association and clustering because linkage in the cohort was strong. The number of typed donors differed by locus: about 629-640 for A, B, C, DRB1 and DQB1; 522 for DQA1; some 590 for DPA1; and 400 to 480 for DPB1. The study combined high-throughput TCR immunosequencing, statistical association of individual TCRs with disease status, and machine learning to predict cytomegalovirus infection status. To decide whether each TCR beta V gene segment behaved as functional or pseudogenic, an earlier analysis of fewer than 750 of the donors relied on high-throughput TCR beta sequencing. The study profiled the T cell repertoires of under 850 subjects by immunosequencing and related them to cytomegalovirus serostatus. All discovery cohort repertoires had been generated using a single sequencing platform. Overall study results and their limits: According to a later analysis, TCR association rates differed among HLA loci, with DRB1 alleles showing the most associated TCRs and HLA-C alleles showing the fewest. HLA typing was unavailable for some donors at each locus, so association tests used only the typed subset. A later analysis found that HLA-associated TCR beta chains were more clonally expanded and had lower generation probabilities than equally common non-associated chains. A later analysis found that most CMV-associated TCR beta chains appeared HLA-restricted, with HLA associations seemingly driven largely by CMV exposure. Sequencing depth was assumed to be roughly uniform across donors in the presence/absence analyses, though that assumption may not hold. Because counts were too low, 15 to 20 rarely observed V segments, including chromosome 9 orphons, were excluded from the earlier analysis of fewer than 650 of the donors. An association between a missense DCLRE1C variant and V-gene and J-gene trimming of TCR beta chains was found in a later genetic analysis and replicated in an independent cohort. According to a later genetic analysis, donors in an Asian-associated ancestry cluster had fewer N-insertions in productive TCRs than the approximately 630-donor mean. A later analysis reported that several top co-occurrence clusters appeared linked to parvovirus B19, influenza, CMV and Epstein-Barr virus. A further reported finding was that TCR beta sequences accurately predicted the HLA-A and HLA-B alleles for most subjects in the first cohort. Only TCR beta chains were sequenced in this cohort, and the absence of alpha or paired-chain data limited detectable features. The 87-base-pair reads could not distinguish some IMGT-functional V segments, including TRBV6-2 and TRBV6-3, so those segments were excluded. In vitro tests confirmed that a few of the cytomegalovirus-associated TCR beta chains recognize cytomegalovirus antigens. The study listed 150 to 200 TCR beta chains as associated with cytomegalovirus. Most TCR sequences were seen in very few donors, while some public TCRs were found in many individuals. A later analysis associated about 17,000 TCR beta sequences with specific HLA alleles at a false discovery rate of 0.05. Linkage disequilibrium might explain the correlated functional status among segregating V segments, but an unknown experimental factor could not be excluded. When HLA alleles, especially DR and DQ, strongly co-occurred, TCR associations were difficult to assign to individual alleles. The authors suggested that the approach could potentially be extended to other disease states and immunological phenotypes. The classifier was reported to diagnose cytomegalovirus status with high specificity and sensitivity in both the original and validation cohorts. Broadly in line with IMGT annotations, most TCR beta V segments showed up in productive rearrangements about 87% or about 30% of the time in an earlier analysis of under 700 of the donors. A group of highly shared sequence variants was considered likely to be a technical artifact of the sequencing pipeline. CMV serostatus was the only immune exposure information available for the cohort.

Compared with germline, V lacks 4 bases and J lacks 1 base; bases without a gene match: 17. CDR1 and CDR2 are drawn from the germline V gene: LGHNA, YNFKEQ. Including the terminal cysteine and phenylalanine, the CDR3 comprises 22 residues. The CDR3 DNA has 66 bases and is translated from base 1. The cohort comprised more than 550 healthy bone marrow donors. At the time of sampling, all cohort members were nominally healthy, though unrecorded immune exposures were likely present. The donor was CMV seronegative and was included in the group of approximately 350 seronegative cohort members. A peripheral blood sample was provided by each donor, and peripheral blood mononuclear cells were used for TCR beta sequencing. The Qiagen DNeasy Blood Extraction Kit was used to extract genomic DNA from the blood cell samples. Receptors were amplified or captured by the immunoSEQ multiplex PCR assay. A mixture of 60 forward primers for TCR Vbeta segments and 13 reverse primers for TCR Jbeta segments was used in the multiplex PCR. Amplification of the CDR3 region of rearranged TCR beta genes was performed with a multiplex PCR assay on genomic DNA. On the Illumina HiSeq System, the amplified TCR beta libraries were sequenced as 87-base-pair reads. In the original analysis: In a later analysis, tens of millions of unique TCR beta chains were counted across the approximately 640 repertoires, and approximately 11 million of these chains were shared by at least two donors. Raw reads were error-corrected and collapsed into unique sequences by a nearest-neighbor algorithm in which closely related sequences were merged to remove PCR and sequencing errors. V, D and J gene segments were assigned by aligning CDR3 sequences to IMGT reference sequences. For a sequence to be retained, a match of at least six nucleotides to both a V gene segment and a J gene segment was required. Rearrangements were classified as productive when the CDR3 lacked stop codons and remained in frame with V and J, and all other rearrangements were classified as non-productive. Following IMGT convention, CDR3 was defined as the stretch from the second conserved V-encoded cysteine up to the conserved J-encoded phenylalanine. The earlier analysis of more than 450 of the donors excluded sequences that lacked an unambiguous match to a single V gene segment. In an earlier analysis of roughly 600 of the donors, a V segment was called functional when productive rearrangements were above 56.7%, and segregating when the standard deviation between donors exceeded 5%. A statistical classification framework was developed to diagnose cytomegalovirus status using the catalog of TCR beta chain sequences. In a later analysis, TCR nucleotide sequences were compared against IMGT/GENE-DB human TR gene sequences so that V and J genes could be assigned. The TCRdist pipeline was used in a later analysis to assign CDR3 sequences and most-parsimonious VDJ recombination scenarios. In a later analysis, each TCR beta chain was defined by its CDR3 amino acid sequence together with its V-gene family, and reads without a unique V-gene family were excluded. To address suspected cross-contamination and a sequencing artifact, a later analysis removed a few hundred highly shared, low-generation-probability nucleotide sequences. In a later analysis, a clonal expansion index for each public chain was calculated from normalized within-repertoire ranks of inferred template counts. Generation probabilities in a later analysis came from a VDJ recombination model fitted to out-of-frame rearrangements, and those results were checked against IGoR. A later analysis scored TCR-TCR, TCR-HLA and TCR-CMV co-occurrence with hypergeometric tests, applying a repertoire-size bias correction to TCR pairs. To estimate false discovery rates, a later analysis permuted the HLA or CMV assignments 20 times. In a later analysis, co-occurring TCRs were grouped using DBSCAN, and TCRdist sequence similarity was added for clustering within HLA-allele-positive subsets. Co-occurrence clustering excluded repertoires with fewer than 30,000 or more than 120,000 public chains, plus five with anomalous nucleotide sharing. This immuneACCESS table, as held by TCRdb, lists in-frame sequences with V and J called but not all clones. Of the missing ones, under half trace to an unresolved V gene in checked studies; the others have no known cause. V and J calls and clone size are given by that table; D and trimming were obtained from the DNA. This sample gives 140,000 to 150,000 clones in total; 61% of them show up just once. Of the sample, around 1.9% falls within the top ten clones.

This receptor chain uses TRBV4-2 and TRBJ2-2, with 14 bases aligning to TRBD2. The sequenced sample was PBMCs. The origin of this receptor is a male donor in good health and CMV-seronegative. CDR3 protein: CASSPRRGLTGTSGGNTGELFF. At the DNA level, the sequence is TGTGCCAGCAGCCCTCGACGGGGTTTAACGGGGACTAGCGGGGGGAACACCGGGGAGCTGTTTTTT.